The 23 T cell receptor delta chains in this list originate from one sample, sequenced in a study of gamma delta lymphoproliferative disorders and STAT genes. Genomic DNA from isolated PBMCs served as the sequencing template. TCRdb reran clone calling via CATT on the multiplex PCR reads. Of approximately 1,200 delta-chain clones listed, less than 2.5% are singletons. The material sequenced was blood. The receptor set was obtained from a human donor in good health.

This clone was observed many times. The TCRdb protein, from a much larger clone, departs from this DNA's translation at residue 13, likely by read error; the protein shown derives from the DNA. V is TRDV1 and J is TRDJ1; tentative D call: TRDD3 (6 bases). The CDR3 contains 15 residues. Germline V gene sequence: CDR1 TSWWSYY, CDR2 QGS. DNA of the CDR3: TGTGCTCTAGTACAGTACTGGGTCCCCGGGTCTAAATTCATCTTT. Translation: CALVQYWVPGSKFIF.

This clone was seen only a few times. Given a far larger clone just one base away, this is likely a sequencing read error. Other DNA sequences within the sample encode an identical CDR3. The chain has TRDV1 and TRDJ1; 7 bases are shared with TRDD3. The CDR3 contains 24 residues. Germline values: CDR1 TSWWSYY, CDR2 QGS. The trim removed 2 bases at V and 0 bases at J, leaving 30 bases unmatched. For the CDR3, the DNA is TGTGCTCTTGGGGAAATCCCACTTCTACTAGTGGGGGACCGCCGGGGTCTTAACACCGATAAACTCATCTTT. It specifies CALGEIPLLLVGDRRGLNTDKLIF.

In this sample, this clone turned up a few times. For this DNA, TCRdb reports the protein of a much larger clone, which diverges at residue 3, most likely from a read error; the protein presented here is translated directly from the DNA. The chain carries TRDV1 and TRDJ1, with 8 bases aligning to TRDD3. The germline V gene has CDR1 TSWWSYY and CDR2 QGS. The CDR3 loop spans 17 amino acids. The CDR3 loop is CAFGELRGGIRTDKLIF. The CDR3 region has the DNA TGTGCTTTTGGGGAACTCCGAGGCGGGATACGCACCGATAAACTCATCTTT.

The J gene is given as TRDJ1, and the V gene is not called; TRDD3, the table's D call, lacks a check against the DNA. CDR3 length equals 19 residues. CDR3 DNA sequence: TGTTCCTTTTACAAACTTCCCTTTTGGGATCGAAAACCCACCGATAAACTCATCTTT. This sequence encodes CSFYKLPFWDRKPTDKLIF.

A few counts support this clone. Translating this DNA gives a protein that differs at residue 13 from the TCRdb one, which belongs to a much larger clone; a read error is likely, and the protein shown is this translation. The chain uses TRDV1 and TRDJ1, with 8 bases identical to TRDD3. CDR1 and CDR2 from the germline V gene are TSWWSYY and QGS. V shed 2 bases, J shed 0 bases, and the junction held 20 bases outside the gene matches. The CDR3 is 21 amino acids. The CDR3 nucleotides are TGTGCTCTTGGGGAAGTTCCCTACCCTTACTGGGGGGTACGGTACACCGATAAACTCATCTTT. It is translated as CALGEVPYPYWGVRYTDKLIF.

Of note for this clone: This likely reflects a read error, since a far larger clone is one base away. Additional DNA sequences in this sample encode the identical CDR3. The chain employs TRDV1 and TRDJ1, with D perhaps matching TRDD2 or TRDD3 (5 bases each). This CDR3 contains 17 residues. Germline V gene data show CDR1 as TSWWSYY and CDR2 as QGS. The CDR3 DNA reads as TGTGCCCTTGGGGAACTCTACGACCTACTGTTCACCGATAAACTCATCTTT. Protein product: CALGELYDLLFTDKLIF.

Concerning this clone itself: TCRdb attributes to this sequence the protein of a much larger clone, which differs from the DNA translation at residue 7; a read error is likely, and the protein displayed is translated from the DNA. CDR3: CALGEPSPRVKDKLIF. CDR3 coding DNA: TGTGCTCTTGGGGAACCTTCTCCCCGAGTAAAGGATAAACTCATCTTT. The rearrangement joins TRDV1 to TRDJ1; no clear D. V was cut by 1 base and J by 5 bases, with 17 bases left in between. Germline-derived CDR1 and CDR2 are TSWWSYY and QGS. CDR3 size: 16 residues.

This clone is medium-sized in the sample. The same CDR3 is also encoded by other DNA sequences in this sample. J is TRDJ1 and V is TRAV29/DV5; the D call may be TRDD2 or TRDD3 (6 bases each). The CDR3 runs 19 residues. Germline lookup yields CDR1 NSMFDY and CDR2 ISSIKDK. Trimming left V 5 bases short and J 3 bases short, with 32 bases between. CDR3 coding DNA: TGTGCAGCTTGGGGACTCCTACGAAACTTGGGGGGGACTCCCGATAAACTCATCTTT. Amino acids: CAAWGLLRNLGGTPDKLIF.

On this clone itself: TCRdb assigns this DNA the protein of a much larger clone, which departs from its translation at residue 9; this likely reflects a read error, and the protein shown comes from translating the DNA. The chain has TRDV1 and TRDJ1; 9 nucleotides align to TRDD3. Unmatched junction bases numbered 20, after V lost 0 bases and J lost 0 bases. Germline CDR1 and CDR2: TSWWSYY and QGS. The length of the CDR3 is 22 residues. The CDR3 sequence is CALGELVDLTGGYKKYTDKLIF. The CDR3 DNA sequence: TGTGCTCTTGGGGAACTTGTGGATCTTACAGGGGGATACAAAAAGTACACCGATAAACTCATCTTT.

On this clone: It is likely a read error: a sequence one base away is far more abundant. It is unclear where the CDR3 begins or ends on the DNA, so no DNA is shown, and the CDR3 is as TCRdb lists it. Other DNA sequences of this sample code for an identical CDR3. The rearrangement uses TRAV29/DV5 and TRDJ3; the table's D call of TRDD3 was not tested on the DNA. The CDR3 region is 20 residues in length, termini included. The germline CDR1 and CDR2 sequences are NSMFDY and ISSIKDK. The CDR3 sequence: CSVLLCSTLDTPWDTRQMFF.

This clone turned up a few times. The protein held in TCRdb is that of a much larger clone and does not match this DNA's translation at residue 6, likely because of a read error; the protein shown is translated from the DNA. The rearrangement uses TRDV2 and TRDJ1; D is undetermined. Germline CDR1 GEAIGNYY, CDR2 EKD. V was shortened by 0 bases and J by 0 bases, with 10 bases between the two germline ends. The CDR3 loop spans 15 amino acids. CDR3 sequence (DNA): TGTGCCTGTGACACCGTTGGGCCTCACACCGATAAACTCATCTTT. Translating it yields CACDTVGPHTDKLIF.

This clone was counted only a few times. This DNA's translation and the protein TCRdb lists, from a much larger clone, do not match at residue 19, likely due to a read error; the protein shown is translated from the DNA. This chain joins TRDV1 and TRDJ1, with D perhaps matching TRDD3 (8 bases). TCRdb carries no J gene annotation; the J gene was assigned here by matching the DNA with germline. The V gene's germline CDR1 is TSWWSYY and CDR2 QGS. Trimming removed 0 bases from V and 2 bases from J, with 40 bases in between. This CDR3 is built from 25 residues. This CDR3 is CALGELVPFPLPITHWGLMTDKLIF. Written as DNA, the CDR3 is TGTGCTCTTGGGGAACTAGTTCCCTTCCCGCTTCCTATTACCCACTGGGGGCTCATGACCGATAAACTCATCTTT.

The sample holds a few counts of this clone. The protein that TCRdb holds for this DNA derives from a much larger clone and differs from the translated DNA at residue 10, which likely indicates a read error; the protein shown here is translated from the DNA. The chain combines TRDV3 with TRDJ1, with TRDD3 identical over 11 bases. The CDR3 totals 18 residues. After removal of 2 bases from V and 1 base from J, the junction contained 15 bases not matched to a gene. Germline V gives CDR1 TVYSNPD, CDR2 GDNSRS (reference sequence). This chain's CDR3 is CAFVPGGYLCRFTDKLIF. The CDR3 DNA reads TGTGCCTTTGTTCCTGGGGGATACCTTTGCCGCTTCACCGATAAACTCATCTTT.

Regarding this clone: TCRdb's protein, taken from a much larger clone, differs from this DNA's translation at residue 16, likely owing to a read error; the protein displayed comes from the DNA. The genes are TRDV1 and TRDJ1; TRDD2 aligns across 8 bases. The CDR3 is 21 amino acids. Trimming took 0 bases from V and 4 from J; bases not matched to a gene: 22. The germline V gene has CDR1 TSWWSYY and CDR2 QGS. The CDR3 here is CALGELRLPTLRWEKIDKLIF. The CDR3 DNA reads as TGTGCTCTTGGGGAACTACGTCTTCCTACCTTGCGGTGGGAGAAGATCGATAAACTCATCTTT.

Remarks on this clone: The protein held in TCRdb is that of a much larger clone and does not match this DNA's translation at residues 3 and 9, likely because of a read error; the protein shown is translated from the DNA. The genes are TRDV1 and TRDJ1, with D possibly TRDD3 on 5 matching bases. Germline V lookup: CDR1 TSWWSYY, CDR2 QGS. This CDR3 comprises 17 residues. The CDR3 sequence is CAPGNPVVEDHTDKLIF. In DNA form, the CDR3 reads TGTGCTCCTGGGAACCCCGTGGTGGAGGATCACACCGATAAACTCATCTTT.

Points on this clone: This likely reflects a read error, since a far larger clone is one base away. Other DNA sequences in this specimen translate into the identical CDR3. The chain couples TRDV1 to TRDJ1, with TRDD3 matching 8 bases. CDR1 is TSWWSYY and CDR2 is QGS in the germline V gene. CDR3 length equals 23 residues. V was clipped by 0 bases and J by 0 bases; unmatched bases: 24. In DNA, the CDR3 is TGTGCTCTTGGGGAACTAGCTGAACCTCCTTGGCGCACTGGGGGTTTGTACACCGATAAACTCATCTTT. It yields the protein CALGELAEPPWRTGGLYTDKLIF.

As concerns this clone: Given a far larger clone just one base away, this is likely a sequencing read error. In the same sample, other DNA sequences code for this CDR3. The chain employs TRDV1 and TRDJ1; weak D call: TRDD2 (6 bases). CDR3 length: 22 amino acids. CDR1 and CDR2 from the germline V gene are TSWWSYY and QGS. Trimming cost V 0 bases and J 0 bases, with 29 bases left between them. CDR3 coding DNA: TGTGCTCTTGGGGAACTTGTGGATCCTACAGGGGGGTACAAAAAGTACACCGATAAACTCATCTTT. It yields the protein CALGELVDPTGGYKKYTDKLIF.

No V segment was called; the J segment is TRDJ3; the table's D gene call, TRDD3, was not cross checked with the DNA. CDR3 length: 21 residues. The CDR3 DNA follows: TGTGCCTCCCCATCACCCGTCCGTACTGGGGATACCCCCCGGGACACCCGACAGATGTTTTTC. It codes for CASPSPVRTGDTPRDTRQMFF.

This clone showed up just a few times. TCRdb's listed protein matches a much larger clone and diverges from this DNA's translation at residue 7, likely through a read error; the protein shown comes from the DNA. The chain's CDR3 is CALGGYLEGLSYWAYTDKLIF. As DNA, the CDR3 is TGTGCTCTTGGGGGATACTTAGAGGGGCTCTCGTACTGGGCGTACACCGATAAACTCATCTTT. This chain uses TRDV1 with TRDJ1; tentatively, D is TRDD3 (6 bases). The CDR3 is 21 residues long. From germline, CDR1 is TSWWSYY and CDR2 QGS. V was trimmed by 4 bases and J by 0 bases, leaving 30 bases between them.

With respect to this clone: TCRdb has a much larger clone's protein, which differs at residue 5 from the translation of this DNA, likely because of a read error; what is shown is the protein translated from the DNA. This chain connects TRDV1 to TRDJ1; D may be TRDD3 (5 bases). The V gene lost 4 bases and the J gene lost 0 bases, with 27 bases spanning the gap. Germline lookup yields CDR1 TSWWSYY and CDR2 QGS. The CDR3 sequence is 20 residues long. The CDR3: CALGVRLGGPSGPYTDKLIF. The DNA for the CDR3 is TGTGCTCTTGGGGTAAGGCTCGGGGGGCCCTCGGGGCCTTACACCGATAAACTCATCTTT.

With respect to this clone: The TCRdb protein comes from a much larger clone and disagrees with this DNA's translation at residue 6, likely due to a read error; the protein given here is derived from the DNA. The chain has TRDV1 and TRDJ1; TRDD2 matches 8 bases. This CDR3 has 21 residues. The J segment lost 2 bases and the V segment lost 1 base, leaving 21 bases of the junction unmatched. In germline, CDR1 is TSWWSYY, CDR2 QGS. The CDR3: CALGEQRLPTLRWEKTDKLIF. CDR3 in DNA: TGTGCTCTTGGGGAACAACGTCTTCCTACCTTGCGGTGGGAGAAGACCGATAAACTCATCTTT.

In the case of this clone: This probably arose from a read error, given a far larger clone one base away. Other DNA sequences within the sample encode an identical CDR3. This chain links TRDV1 with TRDJ1, with D tentatively TRDD2 or TRDD3 (5 bases each). This CDR3 region has 17 residues. Germline V gene data show CDR1 as TSWWSYY and CDR2 as QGS. This chain's CDR3 is CAPPGAYGWGSVDKLIF. CDR3 in DNA: TGTGCCCCACCGGGCGCCTACGGGTGGGGAAGCGTCGATAAACTCATCTTT.

A few counts support this clone. The TCRdb protein comes from a much larger clone and disagrees with this DNA's translation at residue 13, likely due to a read error; the protein given here is derived from the DNA. The chain combines TRDV1 with TRDJ1; D possibly matches TRDD2 or TRDD3 (5 bases each). This CDR3 spans 18 amino acids. The V end was cut by 4 bases, the J end by 6 bases, with 27 bases between. Germline V gene lookup returns CDR1 TSWWSYY and CDR2 QGS. The CDR3 protein is CALGVKRVLRPGKYKLIF. The CDR3 coding sequence is TGTGCTCTTGGGGTTAAACGGGTCCTAAGGCCGGGGAAGTATAAACTCATCTTT.